Listed here are 9 T cell receptor beta chains from one sample, sequenced in a study of shared clonotypes between healthy human individuals (TCRdb year 2020). The method behind the library was the immunoSEQ multiplex PCR assay. TCRdb limited this immuneACCESS table to in-frame rearrangements with V and J called. A share of clones is missing; checked studies link under half to unresolved V genes, and the rest is unexplained. For this sample there are some 2 million clones; 85% to 95% appear just once. Of the sample, 0.95% to 1.5% is held by the ten largest clones. For the CD8 naive samples, CD45RO-negative cells were positively selected for CCR7, yielding a CD45RA+CCR7+ population from which TemRA cells were excluded. What was sequenced was naive CD8+ T cells sorted from blood. The sample's cell subset or site label is to be understood as: CD45RA+CCR7+. These receptors were taken from a man aged 18 to 30 in good health.

This clone was observed many times. Other DNA sequences in the same sample also yield this CDR3. The chain is built from TRBV9 and TRBJ2-2; D is undetermined. V lost 0 bases, J lost 8 bases, and 8 bases lay in between. The CDR3 contains 13 residues. CDR1 SGDLS and CDR2 YYNGEE come from the germline V gene. The CDR3 DNA follows: TGTGCCAGCAGCGTAGGGGCGGAGGGGGAGCTGTTTTTT. Protein sequence: CASSVGAEGELFF.

CDR3 DNA: TGCAGCGTTGTGATCGCAACTAATGAAAAACTGTTTTTT. Amino acid sequence: CSVVIATNEKLFF. This chain links TRBV29-1 with TRBJ1-4, with D unresolved. V was cut by 4 bases and J by 0 bases, with 6 bases left in between. In germline, CDR1 is SQVTM, CDR2 ANQGSEA. The CDR3 loop spans 13 amino acids.

CDR3 sequence: CASSSGLSTGELFF. CDR3 nucleotide sequence: TGTGCCAGCAGTTCAGGACTGTCAACCGGGGAGCTGTTTTTT. The chain has TRBV6-5 and TRBJ2-2, with D maybe TRBD2 (5 bases). Trimming stripped 4 bases from V and 5 bases from J, with 11 bases between. The germline V gene has CDR1 MNHEY and CDR2 SVGAGI. The CDR3 is made up of 14 amino acids.

The genes are TRBV27 and TRBJ1-2; 9 nucleotides match TRBD1. The CDR3 has 15 amino acids. Germline loops: CDR1 MNHEY, CDR2 SMNVEV (reference sequence). With V trimmed by 3 bases and J by 7 bases, 9 bases remained unmatched. CDR3 loop: CASSFFRTGVAGYTF. CDR3 coding DNA: TGTGCCAGCAGTTTCTTTAGGACAGGGGTTGCTGGCTACACCTTC.

The chain recombines TRBV10-3 with TRBJ2-1; D is unresolved. Germline lookup yields CDR1 ENHRY and CDR2 SYGVKD. The CDR3 consists of 11 residues. Trimming shortened V by 4 bases and J by 10 bases, and 8 bases separated the two germline ends. DNA for the CDR3: TGTGCCATCAGTGTGGGCCCAGAGCAGTTCTTC. Protein product: CAISVGPEQFF.

The chain couples TRBV19 to TRBJ2-1; perhaps TRBD1 as D (5 bases). Germline V gene data show CDR1 as LNHDA and CDR2 as SQIVND (reference sequence). Trimming removed 3 bases at V and 5 bases at J, with 11 bases between. This CDR3 is built from 14 residues. The CDR3 sequence is CASSIRAQNNEQFF. In nucleotides, the CDR3 is TGTGCCAGTAGTATCAGGGCACAAAACAATGAGCAGTTCTTC.

The chain combines TRBV4-1 with TRBJ2-7; 7 positions agree with TRBD2. Germline V gene lookup returns CDR1 MGHRA and CDR2 YSYEKL. The CDR3 is 16 residues long. V gave up 0 bases and J gave up 0 bases; unmatched junction bases: 5. CDR3 coding DNA: TGCGCCAGCAGCCAAGATCGTCTAGCGGCCTCCTACGAGCAGTACTTC. The encoded protein is CASSQDRLAASYEQYF.

The CDR3 region is CASSPEGGSRYEQYF. The CDR3 coding sequence is TGTGCCAGCAGTCCCGAGGGGGGAAGTCGCTACGAGCAGTACTTC. The V call is TRBV27, the J call TRBJ2-7; D could derive from TRBD1 or TRBD2 (6 bases each). Trimming left V 5 bases short and J 3 bases short, with 17 bases between. Germline-derived CDR1 and CDR2 are MNHEY and SMNVEV (reference sequence). The CDR3 sequence is 15 residues long.

This clone was seen a single time. The CDR3 region is CASSEVWETQYF. In DNA form, the CDR3 reads TGTGCCAGCAGTGAAGTATGGGAGACCCAGTACTTC. The chain uses TRBV6-1 and TRBJ2-5; D is undetermined. V lost 1 base and J 5 bases, leaving 5 bases between the germline ends. CDR3 length equals 12 residues. Germline V gene lookup returns CDR1 MNHNS and CDR2 SASEGT.